Presented here are 7 T cell receptor beta chains from one specimen sequenced in a study of T-cell reconstitution after alpha-beta-depleted transplantation in children. A library of TCRbeta sequences, prepared with unique molecular identifiers, was generated. One entry per CDR3 protein results from TCRdb running MiXCR on the PCR reads. The table lists about 580,000 distinct CDR3 sequences, 27% of them singletons. Material: PBMCs, obtained before TCRalphabeta/CD19-depleted stem cell transplant. The receptors originated from a boy younger than two with Wiskott-Aldrich syndrome, due to receive a stem cell transplant.

The chain has TRBV10-2 and TRBJ2-1; D uncertain. V was trimmed by 2 bases and J by 10 bases, leaving 9 bases between them. From germline, CDR1 is WSHSY and CDR2 SAAADI. The CDR3 length is 12 residues. The CDR3: CASSEGRWEQFF. The CDR3, as DNA: TGCGCCAGCAGTGAGGGCCGGTGGGAGCAGTTCTTC.

The rearrangement joins TRBV27 to TRBJ2-7; 12 positions match TRBD2. Germline V gene data show CDR1 as MNHEY and CDR2 as SMNVEV (reference sequence). This CDR3 is built from 16 residues. The V and J ends lost 5 bases and 3 bases, in that order; junction bases with no gene match: 8. For the CDR3, the DNA is TGTGCCAGCAGTGTCGCGACTAGCGGGAGTGTCTACGAGCAGTACTTC. The encoded protein is CASSVATSGSVYEQYF.

This clonotype has just a few counts. The rearrangement links TRBV27 to TRBJ1-1; the D gene is possibly TRBD1 (6 bases). Trimming shortened V by 5 bases and J by 3 bases, and 16 bases separated the two germline ends. The CDR3 sequence is 15 residues long. Per the germline V gene, CDR1 is MNHEY and CDR2 is SMNVEV (reference sequence). For the CDR3, the DNA is TGTGCCAGCAGTCCTCACAGGAAGGGGGACACTGAAGCTTTCTTT. As protein: CASSPHRKGDTEAFF.

This clonotype came up a few times. The genes are TRBV3-1 and TRBJ1-2; D uncertain. Germline values: CDR1 LGHDT, CDR2 YNNKEL (reference sequence). The CDR3 is 14 amino acids. The V and J ends lost 4 bases and 6 bases respectively, with 15 bases between them. CDR3 region: CASSPRPPADGYTF. In nucleotides, the CDR3 is TGTGCCAGCAGCCCTAGGCCCCCGGCGGATGGCTACACCTTC.

Only a few counts were recorded for this clonotype. This chain joins TRBV20-1 and TRBJ2-1, with D possibly TRBD2 on 6 matching bases. CDR3 size: 15 residues. Trimming stripped 3 bases from V and 4 bases from J, with 16 bases between. Germline V gives CDR1 DFQATT, CDR2 SNEGSKA (reference sequence). The CDR3 region has the DNA TGCAGTGCTAGTGGAGGAGCGGGCTTTTACAATGAGCAGTTCTTC. The encoded protein is CSASGGAGFYNEQFF.

The CDR3 protein is CASSSISGLAGVRITDTQYF. CDR3 bases: TGTGCCAGCAGCTCAATCTCGGGGCTAGCGGGAGTACGGATCACAGATACGCAGTATTTT. The chain is built from TRBV7-8 and TRBJ2-3; 10 bases agree with TRBD2. Germline CDR1 reads SGHVS; CDR2 reads FQNEAQ. The V segment lost 4 bases and the J segment 2 bases; nucleotides outside the gene matches: 18. The CDR3 has 20 residues.

The CDR3 DNA follows: TGTGCCAGCAGTGAAGGAGAGGGGCTGTCCCAGTACTTC. Translating gives CASSEGEGLSQYF. V is TRBV25-1 and J is TRBJ2-5, with D perhaps TRBD1 or TRBD2 (5 bases each). Germline-derived CDR1 and CDR2 are MGHDK and SYGVNS. The CDR3 runs 13 residues. V gave up 2 bases and J gave up 9 bases, with 13 bases separating them.